One and the same sample provided the 10 T cell receptor beta chains below, sequenced in a study of long-term antiretroviral therapy in people with HIV. At survey level, the immunoSEQ assay was run in its v3.0 version. Data came from immunoSEQ multiplex PCR; TCRdb stores just in-frame clones and leaves some out. In the table there are more than 20,000 clones, around 82% of which are singletons. The specimen comprised unsorted PBMCs, sampled 3 years after starting antiretroviral therapy. The source of these receptors is a man between 18 and 29 years old with HIV.

This clone is a singleton in its sample. The chain employs TRBV13 and TRBJ2-2; 10 bases map to TRBD1. Germline V gives CDR1 PRHDT, CDR2 FYEKMQ (reference sequence). This CDR3 is built from 18 residues. The V segment lost 5 bases and the J segment 12 bases; nucleotides outside the gene matches: 21. CDR3 loop: CASSPLGNRQGAHEKLFF. The CDR3 DNA reads TGTGCCAGCAGCCCGTTGGGTAACCGACAGGGGGCGCACGAAAAGCTGTTTTTT.

The CDR3 region is CASSYRDRDEQFF. The DNA of the CDR3 is TGTGCCAGCAGTTATCGGGACAGGGATGAGCAGTTCTTC. The V call is TRBV6-5, the J call TRBJ2-1, with 9 bases lining up with TRBD1. This CDR3 comprises 13 residues. CDR1 and CDR2 (germline): MNHEY, SVGAGI. V lost 3 bases, J lost 8 bases, and 2 bases stayed unmatched.

This chain links TRBV19 with TRBJ1-2, with D maybe TRBD1 (5 bases). Trimming shortened V by 3 bases and J by 2 bases, and 19 bases separated the two germline ends. The CDR3 contains 17 residues. Germline assignment: CDR1 LNHDA and CDR2 SQIVND (reference sequence). This chain's CDR3 is CASSIPTSGAINYGYTF. CDR3 bases: TGTGCCAGTAGTATCCCCACCTCCGGGGCCATAAACTATGGCTACACCTTC.

The genes are TRBV6-6 and TRBJ1-1, with D possibly matching TRBD1 (6 bases). This CDR3 is 14 amino acids long. V lost 6 bases to trimming and J lost 3 bases, with 14 bases between them. Germline V gene data show CDR1 as MNHNY and CDR2 as SVGAGI (reference sequence). CDR3 protein: CASSSGTSYTEAFF. CDR3 nucleotides: TGTGCCAGCAGCTCCGGGACATCATACACTGAAGCTTTCTTT.

The sample holds one count of this clone. The rearrangement uses TRBV4-1 and TRBJ2-1; TRBD1 or TRBD2 may be the D gene (5 bases each). Trimming took off 0 bases at V and 9 bases at J, with 15 bases between the two ends. This CDR3 is built from 15 residues. Germline V gene lookup returns CDR1 MGHRA and CDR2 YSYEKL. As DNA, the CDR3 is TGCGCCAGCAGCCAAGAAGGAGGTTGGGGCAGTGAGCAGTTCTTC. Protein sequence: CASSQEGGWGSEQFF.

CDR3 residues: CASSLARDRGNQPQHF. The DNA of the CDR3 is TGTGCCAGCAGCTTAGCTCGGGACAGAGGGAATCAGCCCCAGCATTTT. This chain uses TRBV7-8 with TRBJ1-5; 7 bases are a match to TRBD1. This CDR3 is built from 16 residues. Unmatched junction bases numbered 6, after V lost 0 bases and J lost 4 bases. Germline CDR1 is SGHVS and CDR2 is FQNEAQ.

The rearrangement links TRBV7-9 to TRBJ2-7; 7 bases line up with TRBD2. V gave up 5 bases and J gave up 0 bases; unmatched junction bases: 7. The CDR3 covers 15 residues. Germline V CDR1 and CDR2: SEHNR, FQNEAQ (reference sequence). For the CDR3, the DNA is TGTGCCAGCAGCCAAACCAGCGGGGCCTCCTACGAGCAGTACTTC. It codes for CASSQTSGASYEQYF.

The rearrangement joins TRBV19 to TRBJ1-5, with 9 bases aligning to TRBD1. Trimming removed 7 bases from V and 4 bases from J; junction bases left unmatched: 11. CDR1 and CDR2 (germline): LNHDA, SQIVND (reference sequence). The CDR3 totals 16 residues. The CDR3 nucleotides read TGTGCCAGTACCGCCTCGAAGGGACAGGGTAATCAGCCCCAGCATTTT. Translation gives CASTASKGQGNQPQHF.

The chain links TRBV14 to TRBJ1-1, with D tentatively TRBD1 (5 bases). Germline V CDR1 and CDR2: SGHDN, FVKESK. With 2 bases removed from V and 3 bases from J, the gap between germline ends came to 13 bases. The length of the CDR3 is 15 residues. The DNA for the CDR3 is TGTGCCAGCAGCCAACGGGACCCTTTTTACACTGAAGCTTTCTTT. Protein: CASSQRDPFYTEAFF.

This clone was detected a few times. V usage is TRBV7-9 and J usage is TRBJ2-2; D is undetermined. This CDR3 is 14 amino acids long. V gave up 4 bases and J gave up 5 bases, with 11 bases separating them. Germline-derived CDR1 and CDR2 are SEHNR and FQNEAQ (reference sequence). The CDR3 sequence is CASSYGLLTGELFF. DNA for the CDR3: TGTGCCAGCAGCTATGGATTGTTAACCGGGGAGCTGTTTTTT.